This T cell receptor beta chain was captured by sequencing in a study of shared clonotypes between healthy human individuals. Concerning this clone itself: The antigen remains unidentified.

The run depth of the assay was deep. TCRdb keeps only in-frame clones here, not all; method: immunoSEQ multiplex PCR. The repertoire has around 2.1 million clones, 90% to 96% of them found once; the top ten carry approximately 0.13%. Whole-study results and caveats: Against clonotypes common to all four donors, non-shared ones had lower generation probabilities. Generally, naive subsets came out with larger estimated richness than memory subsets.

The germline V gene has CDR1 GTSNPN and CDR2 SVGIG (reference sequence). The CDR3 spans 11 residues. V was cut by 8 bases and J by 0 bases, with 5 bases left in between. The authors divided CD4+ cells into CD45RA+ naive and CD45RA-negative memory subsets. This receptor was identified in a man between 18 and 29 years old in good health. Sequencing was carried out using naive CD4+ T cells sorted from blood. The subset is: CD45RA+ positively selected. The rearrangement joins TRBV30 to TRBJ1-3; unclear D gene. The CDR3 loop is CAVSSGNTIYF. Written as DNA, the CDR3 is TGTGCCGTCAGCTCTGGAAACACCATATATTTT.